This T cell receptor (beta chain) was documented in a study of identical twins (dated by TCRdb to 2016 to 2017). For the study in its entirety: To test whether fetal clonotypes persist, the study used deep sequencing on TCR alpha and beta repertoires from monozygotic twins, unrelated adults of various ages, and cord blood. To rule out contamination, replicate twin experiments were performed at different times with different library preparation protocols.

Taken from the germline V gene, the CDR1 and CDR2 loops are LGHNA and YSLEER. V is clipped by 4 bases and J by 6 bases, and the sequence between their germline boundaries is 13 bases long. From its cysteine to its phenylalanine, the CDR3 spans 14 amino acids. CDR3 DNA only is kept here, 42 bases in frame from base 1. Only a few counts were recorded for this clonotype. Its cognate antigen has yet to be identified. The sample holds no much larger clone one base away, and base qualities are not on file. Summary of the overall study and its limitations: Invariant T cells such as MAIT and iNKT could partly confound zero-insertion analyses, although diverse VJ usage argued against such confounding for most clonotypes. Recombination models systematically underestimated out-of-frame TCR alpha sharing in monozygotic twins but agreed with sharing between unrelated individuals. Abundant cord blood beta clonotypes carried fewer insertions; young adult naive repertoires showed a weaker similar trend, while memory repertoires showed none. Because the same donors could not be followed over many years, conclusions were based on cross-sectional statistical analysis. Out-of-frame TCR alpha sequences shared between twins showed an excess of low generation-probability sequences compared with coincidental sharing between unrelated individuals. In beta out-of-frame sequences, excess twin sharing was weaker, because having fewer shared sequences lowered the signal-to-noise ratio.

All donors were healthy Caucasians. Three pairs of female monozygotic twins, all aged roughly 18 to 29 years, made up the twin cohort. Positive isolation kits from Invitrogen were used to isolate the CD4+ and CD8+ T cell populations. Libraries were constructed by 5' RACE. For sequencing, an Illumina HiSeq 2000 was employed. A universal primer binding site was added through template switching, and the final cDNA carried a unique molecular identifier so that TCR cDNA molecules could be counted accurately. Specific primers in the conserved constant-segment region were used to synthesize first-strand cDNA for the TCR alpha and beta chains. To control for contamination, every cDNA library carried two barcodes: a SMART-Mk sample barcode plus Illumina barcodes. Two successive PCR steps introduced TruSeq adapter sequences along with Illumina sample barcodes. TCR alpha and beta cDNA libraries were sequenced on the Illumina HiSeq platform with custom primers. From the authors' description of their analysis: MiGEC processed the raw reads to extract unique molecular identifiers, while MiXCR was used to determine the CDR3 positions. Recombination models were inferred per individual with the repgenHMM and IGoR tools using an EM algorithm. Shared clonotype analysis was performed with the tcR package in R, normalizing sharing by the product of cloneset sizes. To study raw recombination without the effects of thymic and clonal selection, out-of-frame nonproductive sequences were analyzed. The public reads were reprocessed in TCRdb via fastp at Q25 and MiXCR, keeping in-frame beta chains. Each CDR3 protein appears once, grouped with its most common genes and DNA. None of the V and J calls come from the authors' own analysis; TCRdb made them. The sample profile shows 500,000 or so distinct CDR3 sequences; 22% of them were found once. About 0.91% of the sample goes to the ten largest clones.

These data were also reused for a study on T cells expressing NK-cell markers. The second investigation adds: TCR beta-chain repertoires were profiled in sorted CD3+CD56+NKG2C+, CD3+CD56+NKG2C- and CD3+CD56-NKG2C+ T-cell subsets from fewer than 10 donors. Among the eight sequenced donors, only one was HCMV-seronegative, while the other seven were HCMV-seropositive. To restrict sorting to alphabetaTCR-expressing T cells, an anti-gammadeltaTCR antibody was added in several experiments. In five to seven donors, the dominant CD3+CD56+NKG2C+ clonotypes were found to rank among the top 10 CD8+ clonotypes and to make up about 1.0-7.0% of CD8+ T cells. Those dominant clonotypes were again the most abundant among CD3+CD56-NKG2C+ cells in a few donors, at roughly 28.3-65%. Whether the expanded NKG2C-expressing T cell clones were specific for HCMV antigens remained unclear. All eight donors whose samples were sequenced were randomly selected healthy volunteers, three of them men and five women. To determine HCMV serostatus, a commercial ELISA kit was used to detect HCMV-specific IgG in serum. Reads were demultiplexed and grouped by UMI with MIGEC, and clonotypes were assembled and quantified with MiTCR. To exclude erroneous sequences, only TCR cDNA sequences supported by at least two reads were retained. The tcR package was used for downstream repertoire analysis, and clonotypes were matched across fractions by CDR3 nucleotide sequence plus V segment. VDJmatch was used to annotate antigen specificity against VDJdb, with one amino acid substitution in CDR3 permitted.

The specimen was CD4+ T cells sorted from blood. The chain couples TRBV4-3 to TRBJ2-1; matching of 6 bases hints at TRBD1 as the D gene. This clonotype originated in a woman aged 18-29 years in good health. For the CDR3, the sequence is CASSPLGGFNEQFF. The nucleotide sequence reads TGCGCCAGCAGCCCTCTAGGGGGATTCAATGAGCAGTTCTTC.